The 20 T cell receptor beta chains listed next were all sequenced from one sample in a study of blood T cell repertoires in COVID-19. Libraries were prepared by immunoSEQ multiplex PCR; TCRdb keeps only in-frame clonotypes and omits some of them. The sample gives approximately 200,000 clones, more than 75% of which show up once; 15% to 20% is in the top ten. Sequencing used peripheral blood. The receptors stem from a person aged 70 to 80 with COVID-19, enrolled during active disease.

The chain recombines TRBV2 with TRBJ1-5, with 10 bases that match TRBD1. This CDR3 region has 15 residues. Germline assignment: CDR1 SNHLY and CDR2 FYNNEI. The junction had 6 bases not matched to a gene; V was cut back by 3 bases and J by 7 bases. The CDR3 loop is CASSDDRGPGQPQHF. CDR3 coding DNA: TGTGCCAGCAGTGATGACAGGGGGCCGGGGCAGCCCCAGCATTTT.

This chain joins TRBV2 and TRBJ1-2, with a possible D match to TRBD1 (6 bases). Germline loops: CDR1 SNHLY, CDR2 FYNNEI. The V and J ends lost 2 bases and 5 bases respectively, with 15 bases between them. This CDR3 contains 15 residues. The DNA for the CDR3 is TGTGCCAGCAGTGAAACAAGAAAAACAGGGTATGGCTACACCTTC. Translating gives CASSETRKTGYGYTF.

The chain uses TRBV20-1 and TRBJ2-3, with 7 nucleotides matching TRBD2. Germline-derived CDR1 and CDR2 are DFQATT and SNEGSKA (reference sequence). V lost 5 bases to trimming and J lost 7 bases; unmatched junction nucleotides: 3. The CDR3 covers 11 residues. This CDR3 is CSALTSNTQYF. The CDR3 DNA follows: TGCAGTGCTTTGACTAGCAATACGCAGTATTTT.

The chain recombines TRBV5-8 with TRBJ1-5; D is undetermined. V was cut by 0 bases and J by 3 bases, with 25 bases left in between. Looked up from germline, CDR1 is SGHTS and CDR2 is YDEGEE. CDR3 length: 20 residues. This CDR3 reads CASSLDFGVTVSTSNQPQHF. The CDR3 DNA reads TGTGCCAGCAGCTTGGACTTCGGGGTTACAGTATCTACTTCCAATCAGCCCCAGCATTTT.

The gene calls are TRBV28 and TRBJ2-1, with a weak D call TRBD1 (5 bases). Trimming cost V 3 bases and J 5 bases, with 11 bases left between them. The germline V gene has CDR1 MDHEN and CDR2 SYDVKM. This CDR3 has 14 residues. CDR3 DNA: TGTGCCAGCAGTTTTCTGGGGCTTAACAATGAGCAGTTCTTC. Translation gives CASSFLGLNNEQFF.

The rearrangement uses TRBV28 and TRBJ2-7; 7 bases are a match to TRBD2. CDR3 length: 14 amino acids. The V gene end was trimmed by 5 bases and the J gene end by 3 bases; junction bases not matched to a gene: 7. Germline-derived CDR1 and CDR2 are MDHEN and SYDVKM. CDR3: CASSPPSSGYEQYF. The CDR3 DNA is TGTGCCAGCAGTCCCCCTTCTAGCGGCTACGAGCAGTACTTC.

The chain's CDR3 is CARSFCSGIQPQHF. The CDR3 DNA reads as TGTGCCAGAAGCTTTTGTTCGGGAATCCAGCCCCAGCATTTT. This rearrangement joins TRBV5-3 to TRBJ1-5; no clear D. TRBV5-3 is an ORF, and what it does is uncertain. This CDR3 region has 14 residues. Trimming removed 2 bases from V and 7 bases from J, with 13 bases in between.

This chain links TRBV5-6 with TRBJ2-7; 7 bases are shared with TRBD2. The V gene end was trimmed by 4 bases and the J gene end by 4 bases; junction bases not matched to a gene: 8. This CDR3 has 14 residues. Germline lookup yields CDR1 SGHDT and CDR2 YYEEEE. CDR3 protein: CASSPGLAAYEQYF. DNA for the CDR3: TGTGCCAGCAGCCCGGGTCTAGCGGCATACGAGCAGTACTTC.

CDR3 amino acids: CASSIVGSGTDTQYF. The CDR3 DNA is TGTGCCAGTAGTATAGTGGGGAGCGGCACAGATACGCAGTATTTT. This chain connects TRBV19 to TRBJ2-3, with a possible D match to TRBD2 (5 bases). Germline V CDR1 and CDR2: LNHDA, SQIVND (reference sequence). CDR3 length equals 15 residues. The V and J ends lost 1 base and 1 base respectively, with 9 bases between them.

The chain recombines TRBV7-9 with TRBJ2-7, with 7 bases matching TRBD1. The length of the CDR3 is 14 residues. The germline V gene has CDR1 SEHNR and CDR2 FQNEAQ (reference sequence). V lost 5 bases, J lost 2 bases, and 6 bases stayed unmatched. The CDR3: CASSVGTEAYEQYF. The CDR3 DNA is TGTGCCAGCAGCGTCGGGACAGAAGCCTACGAGCAGTACTTC.

This clone turned up a few times. The chain has TRBV4-1 and TRBJ1-6; tentative D call: TRBD1 (6 bases). The CDR3 runs 16 residues. Between the trimmed V and J ends, which lost 3 bases and 9 bases, there was a span of 18 bases. From germline, CDR1 is MGHRA and CDR2 YSYEKL. The CDR3 here is CASSQGQSGDGSPLHF. CDR3 DNA sequence: TGCGCCAGCAGCCAGGGGCAGTCAGGGGATGGTTCACCCCTCCACTTT.

This sequence joins TRBV7-9 and TRBJ1-1; D is unresolved. CDR1 is SEHNR, CDR2 FQNEAQ, per germline (reference sequence). Trimming took 6 bases from V and 1 from J, leaving 12 bases between them. The CDR3 has 14 amino acids. CDR3 nucleotides: TGTGCCAGCAGTTTTTCTACGTGGAACACTGAAGCTTTCTTT. Its protein product is CASSFSTWNTEAFF.

The chain recombines TRBV29-1 with TRBJ2-6, with D possibly being TRBD1 (6 bases). Trimming stripped 5 bases from V and 4 bases from J, with 12 bases between. This CDR3 has 14 amino acids. CDR1 is SQVTM, CDR2 ANQGSEA, per germline. The CDR3: CSVLQGAGANVLTF. The CDR3 nucleotides are TGCAGCGTTCTACAGGGTGCCGGGGCCAACGTCCTGACTTTC.

The rearrangement joins TRBV27 to TRBJ1-2; 10 bases match TRBD1. The V segment lost 11 bases and the J segment 4 bases; nucleotides outside the gene matches: 10. The CDR3 has 14 residues. Germline CDR1 and CDR2: MNHEY and SMNVEV (reference sequence). For the CDR3, the DNA is TGTGCCCCCCCCGCGGGACAGGGGAGCTATGGCTACACCTTC. Translated, it gives CAPPAGQGSYGYTF.

V gene TRBV7-9 combines with J gene TRBJ1-4; weak D call: TRBD1 (5 bases). Trimming pared 5 bases from V and 0 bases from J, leaving 13 bases between. Germline CDR1 and CDR2: SEHNR and FQNEAQ (reference sequence). The CDR3 length is 16 residues. The CDR3 nucleotides read TGTGCCAGCAGCCCCCGGGGGACCGCAACTAATGAAAAACTGTTTTTT. It specifies CASSPRGTATNEKLFF.

J is TRBJ2-7 and V is TRBV11-2, with 7 nucleotides matching TRBD2. Germline V gene lookup returns CDR1 SGHAT and CDR2 FQNNGV. CDR3 length equals 17 residues. Trimming cost V 1 base and J 0 bases; bases outside gene matches: 9. In nucleotides, the CDR3 is TGTGCCAGCAGCTTAGCCTCGTTTCAGCGGGGCTCCTACGAGCAGTACTTC. It codes for CASSLASFQRGSYEQYF.

Only one count was recorded for this clone. V is TRBV2 and J is TRBJ1-2, with D unresolved. The CDR3 contains 13 residues. The V end lost 5 bases, the J end lost 4 bases, and 11 bases lay between the germline ends. Germline values: CDR1 SNHLY, CDR2 FYNNEI. The CDR3 protein is CASSSDGSYGYTF. CDR3 sequence (DNA): TGTGCCAGCAGTTCCGACGGGAGCTATGGCTACACCTTC. Using reference TRBV2 and TRBJ1-2 for the parts outside the CDR3, the full variable domain is EPEVTQTPSHQVTQMGQEVILRCVPISNHLYFYWYRQILGQKVEFLVSFYNNEISEKSEIFDDQFSVERPDGSNFTLKIRSTKLEDSAMYFCASSSDGSYGYTFGSGTRLTVV.

The chain combines TRBV7-2 with TRBJ2-7, with TRBD1 identical over 11 bases. There are 16 residues in the CDR3. CDR1 and CDR2 from the germline V gene are SGHTA and FQGNSA. The V segment lost 5 bases and the J segment 0 bases; nucleotides outside the gene matches: 6. This CDR3 is CASSRTGTGGSYEQYF. The CDR3 DNA is TGTGCCAGCAGCAGAACCGGGACAGGGGGCTCCTACGAGCAGTACTTC.

This clone has only a few counts. The rearrangement uses TRBV19 and TRBJ1-2; 8 nucleotides match TRBD1. The CDR3 is 14 amino acids. With 8 bases clipped from V and 9 bases from J, the junction kept 14 bases outside the gene matches. CDR1 LNHDA and CDR2 SQIVND come from the germline V gene (reference sequence). The CDR3 nucleotides are TGTGCCAGTTACGGGACAGGTAACCGGGGGAGCTACACCTTC. It encodes CASYGTGNRGSYTF.

The chain uses TRBV13 and TRBJ1-2; D gene unclear. Per germline, CDR1 PRHDT and CDR2 FYEKMQ (reference sequence). The CDR3 covers 13 residues. With 6 bases removed from V and 0 bases from J, the gap between germline ends came to 8 bases. CDR3 in amino acids: CASRVTTNYGYTF. The CDR3 nucleotides are TGTGCCAGCAGGGTGACTACTAACTATGGCTACACCTTC.